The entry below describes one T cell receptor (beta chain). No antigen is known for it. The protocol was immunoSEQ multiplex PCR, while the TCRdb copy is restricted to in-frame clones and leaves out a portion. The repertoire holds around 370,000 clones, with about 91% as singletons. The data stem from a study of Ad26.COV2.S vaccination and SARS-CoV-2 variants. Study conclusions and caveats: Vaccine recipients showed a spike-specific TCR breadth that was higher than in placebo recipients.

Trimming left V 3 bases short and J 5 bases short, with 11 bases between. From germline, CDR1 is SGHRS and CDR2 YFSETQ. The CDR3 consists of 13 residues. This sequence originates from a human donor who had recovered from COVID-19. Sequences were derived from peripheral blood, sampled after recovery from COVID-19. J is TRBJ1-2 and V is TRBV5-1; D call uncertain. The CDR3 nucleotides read TGCGCCAGCAGCTACGACCCGAGTTATGGCTACACCTTC. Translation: CASSYDPSYGYTF.